The 22 T cell receptor beta chains given below trace back to one sample, sequenced in a study of blood T cell repertoires in COVID-19. Some clones are missing from TCRdb's copy, which holds only in-frame ones; the method was immunoSEQ multiplex PCR. The sample includes 150,000 or so clones, about 80% of them seen just once. The sequencing input was PBMCs or T cells enriched from blood (not recorded which). Receptor source: a man in his forties or fifties who had recovered from COVID-19.

This clone was picked up one time. The rearrangement links TRBV5-1 to TRBJ1-6; a possible D gene is TRBD1 (5 bases). The CDR3 is made up of 15 amino acids. From germline, CDR1 is SGHRS and CDR2 YFSETQ. The ends were cut back, 1 base at V and 2 bases at J, with 7 bases in the middle. The CDR3 DNA reads TGCGCCAGCAGCTTGACAGGAACCTATAATTCACCCCTCCACTTT. Amino acid sequence: CASSLTGTYNSPLHF.

This chain joins TRBV11-2 and TRBJ2-5; D might be TRBD1 (5 bases). The CDR3 runs 14 residues. Between the trimmed V and J ends, which lost 0 bases and 1 base, there was a span of 6 bases. Germline V lookup: CDR1 SGHAT, CDR2 FQNNGV. CDR3 nucleotides: TGTGCCAGCAGCTTAGACAGGGTCCAAGAGACCCAGTACTTC. This translates into CASSLDRVQETQYF.

The gene calls are TRBV19 and TRBJ1-6; 9 nucleotides match TRBD1. This CDR3 contains 15 residues. Germline CDR1 is LNHDA and CDR2 is SQIVND (reference sequence). V shed 3 bases, J shed 6 bases, and the junction held 3 bases outside the gene matches. The CDR3 nucleotides are TGTGCCAGTAGTATGTCGGGACAGGGTAATTCACCCCTCCACTTT. Translated: CASSMSGQGNSPLHF. The whole variable domain, remainder taken from reference TRBV19 and TRBJ1-6, is DGGITQSPKYLFRKEGQNVTLSCEQNLNHDAMYWYRQDPGQGLRLIYYSQIVNDFQKGDIAEGYSVSREKKESFPLTVTSAQKNPTAFYLCASSMSGQGNSPLHFGNGTRLTVT.

The count of this clone is one. This chain connects TRBV12-3 or TRBV12-4 to TRBJ1-1; TRBD1 agrees at 7 bases. V shed 3 bases, J shed 11 bases, and the junction held 6 bases outside the gene matches. The CDR3 spans 12 residues. This CDR3 is CASSLTGFQAFF. The CDR3 DNA sequence: TGTGCCAGCAGTTTGACAGGGTTCCAGGCTTTCTTT.

The V gene is TRBV19, the J gene TRBJ2-7; the match to TRBD1 covers 7 bases. Looked up from germline, CDR1 is LNHDA and CDR2 is SQIVND (reference sequence). The length of the CDR3 is 14 residues. V was clipped by 5 bases and J by 5 bases; unmatched bases: 9. CDR3 sequence reads: CASSRQGKNHEQYF. For the CDR3, the DNA is TGTGCCAGTAGTCGACAGGGTAAGAACCACGAGCAGTACTTC.

The J gene is TRBJ2-1, the V gene TRBV10-3; D possibly corresponds to TRBD2 (6 bases). Trimming took 2 bases from V and 0 from J, leaving 11 bases between them. Germline CDR1 is ENHRY and CDR2 is SYGVKD. This CDR3 region has 16 residues. CDR3 sequence: CAISELGGASYNEQFF. CDR3 in DNA: TGTGCCATCAGTGAGCTTGGCGGGGCCTCCTACAATGAGCAGTTCTTC.

V gene TRBV6-5 combines with J gene TRBJ1-4; D is ambiguous. Germline V gives CDR1 MNHEY, CDR2 SVGAGI. V was shortened by 5 bases and J by 3 bases, with 10 bases between the two germline ends. The CDR3 spans 14 residues. The CDR3 DNA sequence: TGTGCCAGCAGTACGAGCAGGCCTAATGAAAAACTGTTTTTT. The encoded protein is CASSTSRPNEKLFF.

This clone has a single count. The chain links TRBV27 to TRBJ1-1, with D tentatively TRBD1 (6 bases). The V end was cut by 0 bases, the J end by 9 bases, with 11 bases between. The CDR3 loop spans 13 amino acids. Germline V gene sequence: CDR1 MNHEY, CDR2 SMNVEV (reference sequence). The CDR3 here is CASSLSTGQKAFF. In DNA, the CDR3 is TGTGCCAGCAGTTTATCGACGGGACAAAAAGCTTTCTTT.

The genes are TRBV5-4 and TRBJ1-2; D is possibly TRBD1 (6 bases). The CDR3 consists of 15 residues. V was shortened by 0 bases and J by 5 bases, with 14 bases between the two germline ends. CDR1 and CDR2 (germline): SGHNT, YYREEE (reference sequence). This chain's CDR3 is CASSLVEGEKYGYTF. CDR3 DNA sequence: TGTGCCAGCAGCTTGGTTGAGGGGGAGAAGTATGGCTACACCTTC.

The rearrangement joins TRBV21-1 to TRBJ2-3; the table assigns TRBD2, which was not confirmed against the DNA. TRBV21-1 is a listed pseudogene. CDR3 length: 16 amino acids. The CDR3 spells CASRSPSGGDTDTQYF. CDR3 bases: TGTGCCAGCCGTAGCCCTAGCGGGGGGGACACAGATACGCAGTATTTT.

This clone was picked up a small number of times. The rearrangement uses TRBV6-5 and TRBJ1-1, with TRBD1 matching over 8 bases. Germline V gene sequence: CDR1 MNHEY, CDR2 SVGAGI. This CDR3 contains 14 residues. V gave up 8 bases and J gave up 6 bases; unmatched junction bases: 11. The CDR3, as DNA: TGTGCCAGCGGACCAGGGGGCCAGGCGGCTGAAGCTTTCTTT. It translates to CASGPGGQAAEAFF.

The chain links TRBV9 to TRBJ2-2, with D possibly TRBD2 on 5 matching bases. Germline V gene lookup returns CDR1 SGDLS and CDR2 YYNGEE. V lost 0 bases and J 4 bases, leaving 13 bases between the germline ends. The CDR3 has 16 residues. CDR3 in amino acids: CASSVATGRGTGELFF. CDR3 bases: TGTGCCAGCAGCGTAGCTACCGGACGGGGCACCGGGGAGCTGTTTTTT.

The chain recombines TRBV7-9 with TRBJ2-5; a weak D match, TRBD2 (6 bases). CDR3 length equals 15 residues. V gave up 1 base and J gave up 2 bases, with 11 bases separating them. Germline V CDR1 and CDR2: SEHNR, FQNEAQ (reference sequence). The CDR3 spells CASSLGPTSQETQYF. DNA of the CDR3: TGTGCCAGCAGCTTAGGGCCGACTAGTCAAGAGACCCAGTACTTC.

The chain combines TRBV5-1 with TRBJ1-5, with 9 bases that match TRBD1. Germline V gives CDR1 SGHRS, CDR2 YFSETQ. This CDR3 spans 14 amino acids. V was pared by 4 bases and J by 7 bases, with 6 bases of the junction left unmatched. The CDR3 DNA reads TGCGCCAGCAGCGTGGGACAGGGTGGACAGCCCCAGCATTTT. Residues: CASSVGQGGQPQHF.

This clone was counted only a few times. The chain carries TRBV12-5 and TRBJ2-7; TRBD1 aligns across 9 bases. This CDR3 has 14 residues. V trimming: 7 bases; J trimming: 2 bases; junction bases outside the gene matches: 6. Germline CDR1 reads LGHNT; CDR2 reads FRNRAP. As DNA, the CDR3 is TGTGCTAGTGCCCGACAGGGGGGCACCTACGAGCAGTACTTC. This codes for CASARQGGTYEQYF.

The V gene is TRBV9, the J gene TRBJ1-1; TRBD1 matches 7 bases. Germline assignment: CDR1 SGDLS and CDR2 YYNGEE. V shed 4 bases, J shed 2 bases, and the junction held 5 bases outside the gene matches. The CDR3 consists of 14 residues. The CDR3 nucleotides read TGTGCCAGCAGCTACACAGGGGTTAACACTGAAGCTTTCTTT. This gives the protein CASSYTGVNTEAFF.

The genes are TRBV23-1 and TRBJ1-2; D is undetermined. TRBV23-1 is an ORF, and what it does is uncertain. This CDR3 is 17 amino acids long. The V end lost 2 bases, the J end lost 6 bases, and 22 bases lay between the germline ends. The CDR3 region has the DNA TGCGCCAGCAGTCAAGCCCAAACTCCCATGGTTTCGGATGGCTACACCTTC. This sequence encodes CASSQAQTPMVSDGYTF.

The chain uses TRBV19 and TRBJ1-3; 10 positions agree with TRBD1. The CDR3 runs to 16 residues. Trimming removed 7 bases from V and 3 bases from J; junction bases left unmatched: 9. The germline gives CDR1 LNHDA, CDR2 SQIVND (reference sequence). DNA of the CDR3: TGTGCCAGTACCCCGACAGGGGGCTTAGGTGGAAACACCATATATTTT. Protein: CASTPTGGLGGNTIYF. The complete variable domain, with remaining parts taken from reference TRBV19 and TRBJ1-3, reads DGGITQSPKYLFRKEGQNVTLSCEQNLNHDAMYWYRQDPGQGLRLIYYSQIVNDFQKGDIAEGYSVSREKKESFPLTVTSAQKNPTAFYLCASTPTGGLGGNTIYFGEGSWLTVV.

CDR3 residues: CASSLGDRGRPQHF. The CDR3 region has the DNA TGTGCCAGCAGCTTAGGGGACAGGGGGCGACCCCAGCATTTT. V and J are TRBV7-2 and TRBJ1-5, with 12 bases aligning to TRBD1. Trimming removed 1 base from V and 10 bases from J; junction bases left unmatched: 2. The CDR3 is 14 amino acids. Per germline, CDR1 SGHTA and CDR2 FQGNSA.

V usage is TRBV7-9 and J usage is TRBJ1-5; 10 nucleotides line up with TRBD1. This CDR3 has 16 amino acids. V trimming: 1 base; J trimming: 3 bases; junction bases outside the gene matches: 3. CDR1 SEHNR and CDR2 FQNEAQ come from the germline V gene (reference sequence). CDR3 loop: CASSLGDRGPNQPQHF. Here the CDR3 DNA reads TGTGCCAGCAGCTTAGGGGACAGGGGACCCAATCAGCCCCAGCATTTT.

CDR3 sequence reads: CASSSGQGGGYTF. Here the CDR3 DNA reads TGTGCCAGCAGCTCAGGACAGGGAGGTGGCTACACCTTC. The genes are TRBV7-2 and TRBJ1-2; TRBD1 aligns across 8 bases. CDR1 and CDR2 (germline): SGHTA, FQGNSA. The trim removed 4 bases at V and 7 bases at J, leaving 5 bases unmatched. The CDR3 is 13 amino acids.

This chain connects TRBV7-9 to TRBJ1-1; a possible D gene is TRBD1 (6 bases). Trimming removed 3 bases at V and 2 bases at J, with 10 bases between. Germline lookup yields CDR1 SEHNR and CDR2 FQNEAQ (reference sequence). This CDR3 is built from 14 residues. CDR3 DNA: TGTGCCAGCAGCTTCAGGACAGAAAACACTGAAGCTTTCTTT. Amino acid sequence: CASSFRTENTEAFF. Supplemented by reference TRBV7-9 and TRBJ1-1, the full variable domain reads DTGVSQNPRHKITKRGQNVTFRCDPISEHNRLYWYRQTLGQGPEFLTYFQNEAQLEKSRLLSDRFSAERPKGSFSTLEIQRTEQGDSAMYLCASSFRTENTEAFFGQGTRLTVV.